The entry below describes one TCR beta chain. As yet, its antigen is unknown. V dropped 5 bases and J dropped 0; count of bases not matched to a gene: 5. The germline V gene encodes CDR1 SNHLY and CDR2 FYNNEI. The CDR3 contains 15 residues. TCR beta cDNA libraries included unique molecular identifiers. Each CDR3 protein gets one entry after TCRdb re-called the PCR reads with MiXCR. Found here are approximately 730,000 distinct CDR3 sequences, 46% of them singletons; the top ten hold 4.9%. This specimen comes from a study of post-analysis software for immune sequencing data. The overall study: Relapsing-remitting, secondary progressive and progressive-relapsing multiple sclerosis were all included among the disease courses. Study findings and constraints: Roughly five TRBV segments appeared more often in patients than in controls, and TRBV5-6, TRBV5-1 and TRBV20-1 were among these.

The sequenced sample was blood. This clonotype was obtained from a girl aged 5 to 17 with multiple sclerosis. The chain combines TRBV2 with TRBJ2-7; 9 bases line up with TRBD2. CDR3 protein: CASSRDSGSSYEQYF. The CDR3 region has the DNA TGTGCCAGCAGTAGAGATAGCGGGAGCTCCTACGAGCAGTACTTC. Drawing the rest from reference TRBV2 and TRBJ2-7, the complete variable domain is EPEVTQTPSHQVTQMGQEVILRCVPISNHLYFYWYRQILGQKVEFLVSFYNNEISEKSEIFDDQFSVERPDGSNFTLKIRSTKLEDSAMYFCASSRDSGSSYEQYFGPGTRLTVT.